This TCR beta chain was profiled in a study of cytotoxic CD8 clonotypes in ibrutinib-treated CLL. Study details: Investigators collected response samples after a median about 11 months of treatment, range 6 to 36.

This clone was seen only once. The V and J ends lost 5 bases and 12 bases, in that order; junction bases with no gene match: 7. The germline CDR1 and CDR2 sequences are SGHTA and FQGNSA. The CDR3 length is 13 residues. Libraries were prepared by immunoSEQ multiplex PCR; TCRdb keeps only in-frame clonotypes and omits some of them. The top ten hold more than 4.5% of the sample, which has approximately 91,000 clones, more than 75% seen once. The J gene is TRBJ2-7, the V gene TRBV7-2; the match to TRBD2 covers 13 bases. The receptor was derived from a human donor with chronic lymphocytic leukemia. This specimen consisted of PBMCs, obtained after 12 months of ibrutinib treatment. This CDR3 is CASSPTSGGAVYF. The CDR3 DNA reads as TGTGCCAGCAGCCCAACTAGCGGGGGGGCCGTGTACTTC.